Following are 17 T cell receptor beta chains from one sample sequenced in a study of Ad26.COV2.S vaccination and SARS-CoV-2 variants. The treatment here: around 19 received Ad26.COV2.S at low or high dose, single or two shots; about five received placebo; per-sample allocation not given. Samples analyzed were those drawn on day 63 after the first vaccine or placebo injection. Profiling relied on immunoSEQ multiplex PCR, and the TCRdb table lists in-frame clones only, not all of them. Of about 410,000 clones listed, about 88% were seen once; the top ten hold 1.5% to 2%. The starting material was peripheral blood, obtained in a trial of Ad26.COV2.S vaccine versus placebo. These receptors were taken from a person between 18 and 65 years old who received the Ad26.COV2.S COVID-19 vaccine or a placebo.

The chain joins TRBV7-9 to TRBJ2-7, with D possibly called TRBD1 or TRBD2 (5 bases each). The germline V and J ends were trimmed by 2 bases and 3 bases, with 11 bases remaining between them. CDR1 and CDR2 (germline): SEHNR, FQNEAQ (reference sequence). The CDR3 runs to 14 residues. As DNA, the CDR3 is TGTGCCAGCAGCTTACAGGGAGAGGGCTACGAGCAGTACTTC. Protein product: CASSLQGEGYEQYF.

V and J are TRBV7-6 and TRBJ2-1; possibly TRBD2 for D (5 bases). Per the germline V gene, CDR1 is SGHVS and CDR2 is FNYEAQ. This CDR3 comprises 15 residues. V was cut by 5 bases and J by 2 bases, with 13 bases left in between. CDR3 sequence: CASSPYSGAYNEQFF. CDR3 nucleotides: TGTGCCAGCAGCCCGTACTCCGGGGCCTACAATGAGCAGTTCTTC.

This chain joins TRBV7-2 and TRBJ1-5; D ambiguous. The CDR3 consists of 18 residues. Trimming cost V 2 bases and J 0 bases, with 17 bases left between them. Germline V gene data show CDR1 as SGHTA and CDR2 as FQGNSA. The CDR3 region is CASSLFRQARYSNQPQHF. For the CDR3, the DNA is TGTGCCAGCAGCTTATTTCGTCAGGCAAGATATAGCAATCAGCCCCAGCATTTT.

In nucleotides, the CDR3 is TGTGCCAGCAGCGTATCATCCACAGGGTATGGCTACACCTTC. As protein: CASSVSSTGYGYTF. The chain uses TRBV13 and TRBJ1-2, with D tentatively TRBD1 (6 bases). Trimming pared 5 bases from V and 5 bases from J, leaving 15 bases between. The CDR3 loop spans 14 amino acids. CDR1 is PRHDT and CDR2 is FYEKMQ in the germline V gene (reference sequence).

This chain connects TRBV28 to TRBJ1-1, with 9 bases matching TRBD1. With 6 bases clipped from V and 7 bases from J, the junction kept 9 bases outside the gene matches. The CDR3 contains 14 residues. The V gene's germline CDR1 is MDHEN and CDR2 SYDVKM. For the CDR3, the DNA is TGTGCCAGCAGGCCGGGACAGGGTTTTATTGAAGCTTTCTTT. Its translation is CASRPGQGFIEAFF.

CDR3 sequence: CASSVVGGNQPQHF. The CDR3 DNA is TGTGCCAGCAGTGTCGTCGGGGGTAATCAGCCCCAGCATTTT. The gene calls are TRBV2 and TRBJ1-5, with D perhaps matching TRBD1 (5 bases). This CDR3 has 14 amino acids. The ends were cut back, 4 bases at V and 4 bases at J, with 11 bases in the middle. Germline V gives CDR1 SNHLY, CDR2 FYNNEI.

This sequence joins TRBV6-5 and TRBJ2-5, with 9 bases fitting TRBD1. CDR3 length: 15 residues. V lost 7 bases to trimming and J lost 5 bases; unmatched junction nucleotides: 11. The germline CDR1 and CDR2 sequences are MNHEY and SVGAGI. CDR3 DNA sequence: TGTGCCAGCACTAGGACAGGGGAGTGGAGGGAGACCCAGTACTTC. The encoded protein is CASTRTGEWRETQYF.

The V and J genes are TRBV28 and TRBJ2-7, with 8 bases that match TRBD2. This CDR3 comprises 16 residues. V lost 1 base and J lost 0; bases outside the gene matches: 5. Looked up from germline, CDR1 is MDHEN and CDR2 is SYDVKM. CDR3 coding DNA: TGTGCCAGCAGTTTATTGGGTAGCGGGAACTCCTACGAGCAGTACTTC. The encoded protein is CASSLLGSGNSYEQYF.

This chain connects TRBV7-2 to TRBJ1-6; D not resolved. Trimming stripped 1 base from V and 6 bases from J, with 4 bases between. CDR1 is SGHTA, CDR2 FQGNSA, per germline. The CDR3 runs to 13 residues. CDR3 nucleotides: TGTGCCAGCAGCTTAGGCCTTAATTCACCCCTCCACTTT. This translates into CASSLGLNSPLHF.

J is TRBJ1-5 and V is TRBV29-1, with D uncertain. CDR3 length: 13 residues. Germline V gene data show CDR1 as SQVTM and CDR2 as ANQGSEA. The V and J ends lost 5 bases and 2 bases respectively, with 10 bases between them. CDR3 residues: CSVPNTGNQPQHF. As DNA, the CDR3 is TGCAGCGTTCCCAATACCGGCAATCAGCCCCAGCATTTT.

The chain recombines TRBV5-1 with TRBJ1-1; maybe TRBD1 (6 bases). Germline CDR1 and CDR2: SGHRS and YFSETQ. CDR3 size: 15 residues. Trimming stripped 4 bases from V and 1 base from J, with 14 bases between. The CDR3 nucleotides read TGCGCCAGCAGCCCGGGGGGCGGGCCGAACACTGAAGCTTTCTTT. Protein: CASSPGGGPNTEAFF.

The chain is built from TRBV2 and TRBJ1-5, with D unresolved. Germline CDR1 is SNHLY and CDR2 is FYNNEI. The ends were cut back, 6 bases at V and 9 bases at J, with 9 bases in the middle. This CDR3 is 11 amino acids long. DNA of the CDR3: TGTGCCAGCAGAACAAGCGGGCCCCAGCATTTT. Its protein is CASRTSGPQHF.

The chain carries TRBV3-1 (or the pseudogene TRBV3-2) and TRBJ2-1, with D tentatively TRBD2 (6 bases). Germline V gene lookup returns CDR1 LGHDT and CDR2 YNNKEL (reference sequence). This CDR3 is 16 amino acids long. Trimming took 6 bases from V and 8 from J, leaving 23 bases between them. The CDR3 DNA reads TGTGCCAGCAGTCCCGCCGGGACTCCTCGTAACCATGAGCAGTTCTTC. It codes for CASSPAGTPRNHEQFF.

This chain links TRBV7-9 with TRBJ1-2, with 9 bases aligning to TRBD1. V trimming: 8 bases; J trimming: 5 bases; junction bases outside the gene matches: 9. The CDR3 spans 14 residues. Germline V lookup: CDR1 SEHNR, CDR2 FQNEAQ (reference sequence). The CDR3 spells CASHQPDRGYGYTF. CDR3 coding DNA: TGTGCCAGCCATCAGCCCGACAGGGGGTATGGCTACACCTTC.

This chain uses TRBV28 with TRBJ2-3, with D perhaps matching TRBD1 (5 bases). The ends were cut back, 8 bases at V and 3 bases at J, with 18 bases in the middle. The germline CDR1 and CDR2 sequences are MDHEN and SYDVKM. This CDR3 contains 15 residues. CDR3 DNA: TGTGCCAGCCGATCCGACAGAATGATAACAGATACGCAGTATTTT. This encodes CASRSDRMITDTQYF.

This chain uses TRBV2 with TRBJ2-5; tentative D call: TRBD2 (6 bases). V was shortened by 1 base and J by 4 bases, with 13 bases between the two germline ends. Germline loops: CDR1 SNHLY, CDR2 FYNNEI. The CDR3 totals 15 residues. As DNA, the CDR3 is TGTGCCAGCAGTGAAGGGGGACTCTCCCGAGAGACCCAGTACTTC. It is translated as CASSEGGLSRETQYF.

The V call is TRBV24-1, the J call TRBJ2-3; D not certain. Trimming left V 5 bases short and J 0 bases short, with 8 bases between. The CDR3 covers 14 residues. Germline V gives CDR1 KGHDR, CDR2 SFDVKD. CDR3 DNA: TGTGCCACCAGTGGTAGGATTAGCACAGATACGCAGTATTTT. This codes for CATSGRISTDTQYF.